This T cell receptor (beta chain) was captured by sequencing in a study of cytomegalovirus exposure and HLA in healthy donors. The overall study: A later analysis reported the same platform for the 120 or so validation repertoires and the approximately 640 first-cohort repertoires. Study-level results: The classifier was said to identify cytomegalovirus status with high specificity and sensitivity.

Data came from immunoSEQ multiplex PCR; TCRdb stores just in-frame clones and leaves some out. The sample lists 250,000 to 300,000 clones, approximately 83% seen once, with roughly 1% in the top ten. Of note for this clone: Antigen specificity is unknown.

The material sequenced was PBMCs. The TCR originated in a woman aged 18-29 years in good health and CMV-seronegative.

CDR3 nucleotides: TGTGCCAGCAGCCCTCTATATGAGCAGTTCTTC. This gives the protein CASSPLYEQFF. The chain carries TRBV7-9 and TRBJ2-1, with no clear D. Trimming took 5 bases from V and 8 from J, leaving 7 bases between them. This CDR3 region has 11 residues. Germline CDR1 is SEHNR and CDR2 is FQNEAQ (reference sequence).